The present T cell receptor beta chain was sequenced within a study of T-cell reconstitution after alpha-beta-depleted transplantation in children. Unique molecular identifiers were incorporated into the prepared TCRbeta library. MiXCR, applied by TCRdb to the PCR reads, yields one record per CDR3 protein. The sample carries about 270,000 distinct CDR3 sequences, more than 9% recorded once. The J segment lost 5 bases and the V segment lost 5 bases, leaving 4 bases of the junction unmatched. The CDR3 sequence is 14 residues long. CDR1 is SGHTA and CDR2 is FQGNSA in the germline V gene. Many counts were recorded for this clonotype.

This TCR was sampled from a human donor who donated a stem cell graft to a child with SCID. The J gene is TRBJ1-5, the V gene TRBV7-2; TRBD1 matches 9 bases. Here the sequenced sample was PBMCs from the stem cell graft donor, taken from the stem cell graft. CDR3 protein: CASSLWTGDQPQHF. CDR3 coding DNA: TGTGCCAGCAGCCTTTGGACAGGGGATCAGCCCCAGCATTTT.